This T cell receptor (beta chain) appears in the sequencing data of a study of Ad26.COV2.S vaccination and SARS-CoV-2 variants. Study background: Ad26.COV2.S given intramuscularly, once or twice 56 days apart.

Remarks on this clone: The antigen is not known. This same CDR3 is encoded by further DNA sequences in the sample.

Profiling relied on immunoSEQ multiplex PCR, and the TCRdb table lists in-frame clones only, not all of them. The sample comprises roughly 400,000 clones, 92% of which are singletons, and 1.5% to 2% rests with the top ten. General study points: Assessments of TCR breadth and depth may have underestimated the total T cell responses. Responses of spike-specific T cells (both CD8+ and CD4+) reportedly showed substantial breadth after vaccination.

From germline, CDR1 is SGHNT and CDR2 YYREEE (reference sequence). This CDR3 is 13 amino acids long. V was shortened by 0 bases and J by 0 bases, with 2 bases between the two germline ends. Treatment reported: over 15 received Ad26.COV2.S at low or high dose, single or two shots; about five received placebo; per-sample allocation not given. It was on day 63 after the first vaccine or placebo injection that samples were taken. Its platform was an Ad26 vector, and its expressed antigen was Wuhan-strain SARS-CoV-2 spike. The TCR originated in a person between 18 and 65 years old who received the Ad26.COV2.S COVID-19 vaccine or a placebo. Source: peripheral blood, taken in a trial of Ad26.COV2.S vaccine versus placebo. The chain has TRBV5-4 and TRBJ2-3; no clear D gene. CDR3 residues: CASSLGSTDTQYF. The CDR3 nucleotides are TGTGCCAGCAGCTTGGGTAGCACAGATACGCAGTATTTT.